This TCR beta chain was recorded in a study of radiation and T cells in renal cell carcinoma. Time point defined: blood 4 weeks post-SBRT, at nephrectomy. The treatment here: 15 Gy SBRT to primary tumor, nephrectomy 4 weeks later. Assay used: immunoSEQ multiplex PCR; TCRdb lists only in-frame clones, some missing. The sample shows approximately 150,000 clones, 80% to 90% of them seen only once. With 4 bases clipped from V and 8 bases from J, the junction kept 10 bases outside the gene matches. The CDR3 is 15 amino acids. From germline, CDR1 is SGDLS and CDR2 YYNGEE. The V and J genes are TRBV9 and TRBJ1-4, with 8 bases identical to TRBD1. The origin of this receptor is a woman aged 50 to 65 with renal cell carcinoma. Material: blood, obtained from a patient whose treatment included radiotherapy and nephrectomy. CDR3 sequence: CASSPIGTGEEKLFF. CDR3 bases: TGTGCCAGCAGCCCAATTGGGACAGGCGAAGAAAAACTGTTTTTT.